Below, one T cell receptor (beta chain) is given with its context. Its target is not known. This entry comes from a study of siplizumab effects on memory and regulatory T cells. Regarding the study as a whole: Naive T cells appeared more varied than memory cells and looked like key alloresponse contributors.

Germline CDR1 KGHSH, CDR2 LQKENI. This CDR3 region has 17 residues. Trimming at V came to 3 bases and at J to 1 base, leaving 10 bases not matched to a gene. TCR templates, around 98,000 per sample, were assayed. Method: immunoSEQ multiplex PCR; TCRdb's copy keeps in-frame clones and lacks some. The sample shows roughly 80,000 clones, 80% to 90% of them seen only once. The V and J genes are TRBV18 and TRBJ2-3; 7 bases align to TRBD2. The sequenced sample was Tregs sorted from blood. The sequence derives from a human donor in good health. The CDR3 sequence is CASSPRLELAGTDTQYF. The CDR3, as DNA: TGTGCCAGCTCACCCAGGCTGGAGCTAGCGGGCACAGATACGCAGTATTTT.